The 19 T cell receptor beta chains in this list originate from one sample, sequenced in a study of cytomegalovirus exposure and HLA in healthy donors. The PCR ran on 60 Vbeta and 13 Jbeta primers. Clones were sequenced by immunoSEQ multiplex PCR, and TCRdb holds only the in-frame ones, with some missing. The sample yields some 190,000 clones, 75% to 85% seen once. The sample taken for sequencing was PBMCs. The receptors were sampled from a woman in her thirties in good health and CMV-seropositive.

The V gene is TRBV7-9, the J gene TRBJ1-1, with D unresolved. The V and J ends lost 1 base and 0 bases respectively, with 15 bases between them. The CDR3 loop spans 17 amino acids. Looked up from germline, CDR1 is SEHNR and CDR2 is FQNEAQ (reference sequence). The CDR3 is CASSLVGLRGMNTEAFF. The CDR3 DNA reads TGTGCCAGCAGCTTAGTAGGCCTGCGGGGTATGAACACTGAAGCTTTCTTT.

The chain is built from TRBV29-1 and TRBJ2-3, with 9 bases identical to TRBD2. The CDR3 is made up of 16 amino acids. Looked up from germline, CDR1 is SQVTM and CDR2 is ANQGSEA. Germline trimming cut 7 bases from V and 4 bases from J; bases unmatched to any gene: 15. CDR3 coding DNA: TGCAGCGGGCACGCCCCCGGGGAGCGGGGGGCAGATACGCAGTATTTT. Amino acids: CSGHAPGERGADTQYF.

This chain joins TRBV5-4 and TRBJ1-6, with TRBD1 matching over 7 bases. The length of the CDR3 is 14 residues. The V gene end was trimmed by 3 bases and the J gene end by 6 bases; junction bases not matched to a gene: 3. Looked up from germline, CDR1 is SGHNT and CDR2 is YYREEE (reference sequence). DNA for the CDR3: TGTGCCAGCAGCTACGGACAGGTTAATTCACCCCTCCACTTT. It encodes CASSYGQVNSPLHF.

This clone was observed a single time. CDR3 sequence (DNA): TGTGCCAGCAGGAGAGGGATTCAGCCCCAGCATTTT. This translates into CASRRGIQPQHF. The rearrangement uses TRBV28 and TRBJ1-5; D not resolved. In germline, CDR1 is MDHEN, CDR2 SYDVKM. The CDR3 loop spans 12 amino acids. The V end lost 6 bases, the J end lost 6 bases, and 9 bases lay between the germline ends.

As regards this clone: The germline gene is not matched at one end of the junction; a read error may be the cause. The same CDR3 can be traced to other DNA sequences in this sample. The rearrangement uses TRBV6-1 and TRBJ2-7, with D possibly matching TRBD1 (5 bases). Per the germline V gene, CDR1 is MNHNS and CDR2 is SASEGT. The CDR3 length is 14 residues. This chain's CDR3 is CASSEADSSYEQYF. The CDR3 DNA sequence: TGTGCCAGCAGTGAAGCTGACAGCTCCTACGAACAGTACTTC.

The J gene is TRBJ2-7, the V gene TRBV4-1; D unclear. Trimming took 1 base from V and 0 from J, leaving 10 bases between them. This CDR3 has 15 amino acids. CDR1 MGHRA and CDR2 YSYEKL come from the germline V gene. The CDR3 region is CASSQGGASSYEQYF. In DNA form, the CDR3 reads TGCGCCAGCAGCCAAGGAGGCGCCTCCTCCTACGAGCAGTACTTC.

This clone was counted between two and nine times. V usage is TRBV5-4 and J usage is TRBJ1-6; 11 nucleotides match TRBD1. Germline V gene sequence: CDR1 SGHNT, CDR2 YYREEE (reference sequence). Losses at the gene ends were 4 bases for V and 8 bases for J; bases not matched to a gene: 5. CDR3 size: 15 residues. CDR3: CASSPGQGAYSPLHF. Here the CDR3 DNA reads TGTGCCAGCAGCCCCGGACAGGGGGCATATTCACCCCTCCACTTT.

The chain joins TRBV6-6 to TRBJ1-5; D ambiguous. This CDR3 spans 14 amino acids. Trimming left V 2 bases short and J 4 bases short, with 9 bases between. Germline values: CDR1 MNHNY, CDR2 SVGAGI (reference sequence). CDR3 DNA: TGTGCCAGCAGTTACCCGGGTCCTAATCAGCCCCAGCATTTT. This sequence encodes CASSYPGPNQPQHF.

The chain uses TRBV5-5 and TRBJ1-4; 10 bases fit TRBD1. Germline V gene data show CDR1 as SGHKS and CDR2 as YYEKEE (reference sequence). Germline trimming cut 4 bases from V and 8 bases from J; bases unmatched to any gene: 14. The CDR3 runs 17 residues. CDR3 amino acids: CASSRLESGQGREKLFF. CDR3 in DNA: TGTGCCAGCAGCCGATTAGAGTCGGGACAGGGGAGGGAAAAACTGTTTTTT.

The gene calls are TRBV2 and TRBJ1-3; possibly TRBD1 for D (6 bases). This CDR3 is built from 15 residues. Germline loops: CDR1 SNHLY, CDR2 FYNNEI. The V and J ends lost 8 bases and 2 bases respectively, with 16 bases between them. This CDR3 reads CASGGARGAGNTIYF. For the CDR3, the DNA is TGTGCCAGCGGGGGGGCAAGAGGGGCTGGAAACACCATATATTTT.

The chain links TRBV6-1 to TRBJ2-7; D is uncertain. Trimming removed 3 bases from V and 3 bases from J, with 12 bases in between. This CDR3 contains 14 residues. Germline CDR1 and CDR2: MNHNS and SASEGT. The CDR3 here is CASSEFGQFYEQYF. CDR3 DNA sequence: TGTGCCAGCAGTGAGTTTGGTCAGTTCTACGAGCAGTACTTC.

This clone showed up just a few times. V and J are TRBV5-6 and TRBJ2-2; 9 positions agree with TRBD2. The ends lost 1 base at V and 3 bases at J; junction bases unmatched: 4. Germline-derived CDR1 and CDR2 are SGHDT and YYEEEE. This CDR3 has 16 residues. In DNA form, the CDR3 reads TGTGCCAGCAGCTTGTGGCGGGAGGGCTACACCGGGGAGCTGTTTTTT. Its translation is CASSLWREGYTGELFF.

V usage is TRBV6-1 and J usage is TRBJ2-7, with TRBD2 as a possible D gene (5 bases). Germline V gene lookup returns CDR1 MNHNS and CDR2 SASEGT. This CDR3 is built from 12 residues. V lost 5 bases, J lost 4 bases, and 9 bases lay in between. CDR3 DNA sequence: TGTGCCAGCAGTAAACTAGTTTACGAGCAGTACTTC. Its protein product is CASSKLVYEQYF.

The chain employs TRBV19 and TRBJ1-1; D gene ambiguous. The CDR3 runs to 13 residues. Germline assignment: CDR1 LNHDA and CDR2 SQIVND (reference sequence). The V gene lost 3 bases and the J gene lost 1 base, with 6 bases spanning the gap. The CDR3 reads CASSMRRNTEAFF. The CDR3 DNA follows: TGTGCCAGTAGTATGCGAAGGAACACTGAAGCTTTCTTT.

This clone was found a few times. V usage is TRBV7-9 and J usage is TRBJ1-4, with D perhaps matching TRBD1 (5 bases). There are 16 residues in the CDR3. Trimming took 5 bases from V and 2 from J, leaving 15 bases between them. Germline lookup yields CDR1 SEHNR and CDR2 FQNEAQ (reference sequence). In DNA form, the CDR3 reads TGTGCCAGCAGCCCGATCTGGGGCGACACTAATGAAAAACTGTTTTTT. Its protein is CASSPIWGDTNEKLFF.

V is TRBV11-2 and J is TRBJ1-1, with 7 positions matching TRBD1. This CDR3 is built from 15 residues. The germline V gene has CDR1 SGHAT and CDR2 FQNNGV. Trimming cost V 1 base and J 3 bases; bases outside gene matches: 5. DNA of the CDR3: TGTGCCAGCAGCTTAGTAAGGGGGCTGGACACTGAAGCTTTCTTT. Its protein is CASSLVRGLDTEAFF.

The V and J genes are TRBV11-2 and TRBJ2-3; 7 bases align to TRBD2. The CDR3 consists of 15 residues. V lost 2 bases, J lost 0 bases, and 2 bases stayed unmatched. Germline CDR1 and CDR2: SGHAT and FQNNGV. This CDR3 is CASSLQAGSTDTQYF. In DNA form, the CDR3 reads TGTGCCAGCAGCTTACAAGCGGGGAGCACAGATACGCAGTATTTT.

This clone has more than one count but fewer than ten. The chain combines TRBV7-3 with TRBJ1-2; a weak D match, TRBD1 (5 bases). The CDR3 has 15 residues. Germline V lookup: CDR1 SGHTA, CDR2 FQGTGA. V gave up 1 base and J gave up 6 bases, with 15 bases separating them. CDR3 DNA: TGTGCCAGCAGCTTAAGGGGGGAAAGGTTTAATGGCTACACCTTC. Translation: CASSLRGERFNGYTF.

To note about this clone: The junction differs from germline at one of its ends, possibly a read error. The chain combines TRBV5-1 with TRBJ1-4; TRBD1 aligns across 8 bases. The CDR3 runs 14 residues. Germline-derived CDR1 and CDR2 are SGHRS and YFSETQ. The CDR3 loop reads CASSLGQANEKLFF. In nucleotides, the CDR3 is TGCGCCAGCAGTTTGGGACAGGCTAATGAAAAACTGTTTTTT. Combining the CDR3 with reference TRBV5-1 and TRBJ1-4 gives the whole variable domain KAGVTQTPRYLIKTRGQQVTLSCSPISGHRSVSWYQQTPGQGLQFLFEYFSETQRNKGNFPGRFSGRQFSNSRSEMNVSTLELGDSALYLCASSLGQANEKLFFGSGTQLSVL.